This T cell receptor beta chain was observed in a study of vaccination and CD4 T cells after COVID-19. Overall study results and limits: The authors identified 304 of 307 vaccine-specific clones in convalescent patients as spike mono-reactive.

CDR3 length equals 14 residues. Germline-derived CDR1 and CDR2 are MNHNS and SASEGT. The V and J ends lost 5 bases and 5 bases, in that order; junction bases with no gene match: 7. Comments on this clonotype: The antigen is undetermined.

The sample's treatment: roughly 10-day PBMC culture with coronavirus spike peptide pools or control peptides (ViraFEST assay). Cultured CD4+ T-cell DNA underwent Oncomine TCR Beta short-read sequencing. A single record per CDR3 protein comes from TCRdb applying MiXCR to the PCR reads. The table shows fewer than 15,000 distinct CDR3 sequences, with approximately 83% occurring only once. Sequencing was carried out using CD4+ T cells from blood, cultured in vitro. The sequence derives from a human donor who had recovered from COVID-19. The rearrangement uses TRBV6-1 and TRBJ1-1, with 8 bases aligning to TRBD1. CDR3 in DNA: TGTGCCAGCAGTCCCCGACAGGGGAGGACTGAAGCTTTCTTT. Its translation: CASSPRQGRTEAFF.